This passage covers 11 T cell receptor beta chains from one sample sequenced in a study of human T cells and chemical hapten exposure. One entry per CDR3 protein, called by TCRdb with MiXCR from the RACE reads. The sample consists of more than 60,000 distinct CDR3 sequences, about 9% of them appearing once. Time point: healthy volunteer bleed at 6 weeks. Unseparated into fractions, whole blood served as the source from which total RNA was extracted. Sequencing was carried out using whole blood. These receptors came from a male donor in good health. Some clones in this sample may be carry-over from other donors' samples.

This chain uses TRBV12-3 or TRBV12-4 with TRBJ1-5; TRBD1 might be the D (5 bases). The V end was cut by 5 bases, the J end by 3 bases, with 8 bases between. This CDR3 is built from 13 residues. The CDR3 here is CASSPGYNQPQHF. The CDR3 DNA sequence: TGTGCCAGCAGTCCAGGGTACAATCAGCCCCAGCATTTT.

This clonotype was counted ten times or more. The chain has TRBV29-1 and TRBJ2-3; tentatively, D is TRBD1 (6 bases). The germline V and J ends were trimmed by 2 bases and 4 bases, with 16 bases remaining between them. The CDR3 has 15 residues. Germline V gene lookup returns CDR1 SQVTM and CDR2 ANQGSEA. The CDR3 sequence is CSVEYSGARADTQYF. In nucleotides, the CDR3 is TGCAGCGTTGAATATTCAGGGGCGCGGGCAGATACGCAGTATTTT.

V is TRBV27 and J is TRBJ2-1; D is perhaps TRBD1 (5 bases). The length of the CDR3 is 13 residues. The germline V gene encodes CDR1 MNHEY and CDR2 SMNVEV (reference sequence). V lost 5 bases to trimming and J lost 9 bases, with 14 bases between them. CDR3 residues: CASSLQGVPEQFF. CDR3 coding DNA: TGTGCCAGCAGTCTTCAGGGTGTGCCTGAGCAGTTCTTC.

V is TRBV20-1 and J is TRBJ1-6; D gene unclear. CDR3 length: 15 amino acids. The germline V gene encodes CDR1 DFQATT and CDR2 SNEGSKA (reference sequence). V was shortened by 3 bases and J by 7 bases, with 16 bases between the two germline ends. The CDR3 nucleotides are TGCAGTGCTAGTTTGGCTGCGCAAGGGAATTCACCCCTCCACTTT. This codes for CSASLAAQGNSPLHF.

The chain has TRBV6-5 and TRBJ1-1; D is unclear. Trimming shortened V by 4 bases and J by 6 bases, and 18 bases separated the two germline ends. Germline loops: CDR1 MNHEY, CDR2 SVGAGI. The CDR3 sequence is 15 residues long. CDR3 sequence: CASSSNGPLRAEAFF. The CDR3 nucleotides are TGTGCCAGCAGTTCGAACGGGCCCCTTCGGGCTGAAGCTTTCTTT.

The genes are TRBV3-1 and TRBJ2-5, with 14 nucleotides matching TRBD2. Germline values: CDR1 LGHDT, CDR2 YNNKEL (reference sequence). V trimming: 0 bases; J trimming: 4 bases; junction bases outside the gene matches: 4. There are 17 residues in the CDR3. CDR3 DNA sequence: TGTGCCAGCAGCCAAGATTGGACTAGCGGGAGGAGAGAGACCCAGTACTTC. Translated, it gives CASSQDWTSGRRETQYF.

This clonotype was found a few times. The rearrangement joins TRBV6-2 or TRBV6-3 to TRBJ1-2; TRBD1 might be the D (6 bases). The CDR3 runs to 13 residues. Germline CDR1 and CDR2: MNHEY and SVGEGT. Trimming removed 5 bases at V and 8 bases at J, with 15 bases between. The CDR3, as DNA: TGTGCCAGCAGTCCCCCGGTGGGGGCCGGCTACACCTTC. It translates to CASSPPVGAGYTF.

The V gene is TRBV12-3 or TRBV12-4, the J gene TRBJ2-1, with D hard to call. This CDR3 spans 13 amino acids. V lost 1 base and J lost 3, with 4 bases in between. CDR3 coding DNA: TGTGCCAGCAGTTTAGAAATCTACAATGAGCAGTTCTTC. It yields the protein CASSLEIYNEQFF.

This clonotype showed up many times. The CDR3 loop is CASSPGEGRTEAFF. In DNA, the CDR3 is TGTGCCAGCAGTCCCGGAGAAGGGCGCACTGAAGCTTTCTTT. V gene TRBV27 combines with J gene TRBJ1-1; D not certain. Germline CDR1 is MNHEY and CDR2 is SMNVEV (reference sequence). There are 14 residues in the CDR3. With 5 bases removed from V and 4 bases from J, the gap between germline ends came to 14 bases.

V usage is TRBV6-5 and J usage is TRBJ1-1; D is ambiguous. From germline, CDR1 is MNHEY and CDR2 SVGAGI. Trimming shortened V by 2 bases and J by 3 bases, and 10 bases separated the two germline ends. The CDR3 is made up of 14 amino acids. CDR3 sequence: CASSYLGVDTEAFF. The CDR3 region has the DNA TGTGCCAGCAGTTACCTCGGGGTGGACACTGAAGCTTTCTTT.

This clonotype occurred a few times. CDR3 in DNA: TGTGCCAGCAGCCAACGGACAGGGCGGGATACTGAAGCTTTCTTT. Its protein is CASSQRTGRDTEAFF. The chain links TRBV14 to TRBJ1-1, with 8 bases identical to TRBD1. This CDR3 has 15 amino acids. Losses at the gene ends were 2 bases for V and 5 bases for J; bases not matched to a gene: 7. The germline CDR1 and CDR2 sequences are SGHDN and FVKESK.